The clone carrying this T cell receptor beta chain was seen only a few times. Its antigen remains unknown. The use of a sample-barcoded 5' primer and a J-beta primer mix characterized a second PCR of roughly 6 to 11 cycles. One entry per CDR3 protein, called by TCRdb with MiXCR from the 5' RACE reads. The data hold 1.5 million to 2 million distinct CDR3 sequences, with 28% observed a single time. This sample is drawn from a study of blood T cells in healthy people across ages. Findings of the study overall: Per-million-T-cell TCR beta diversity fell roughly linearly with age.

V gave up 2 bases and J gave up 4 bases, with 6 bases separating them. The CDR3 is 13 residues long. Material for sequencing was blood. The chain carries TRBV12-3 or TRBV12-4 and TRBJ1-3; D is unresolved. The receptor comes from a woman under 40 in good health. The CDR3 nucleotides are TGTGCCAGCAGTTTATTCCTCGGAAACACCATATATTTT. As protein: CASSLFLGNTIYF.